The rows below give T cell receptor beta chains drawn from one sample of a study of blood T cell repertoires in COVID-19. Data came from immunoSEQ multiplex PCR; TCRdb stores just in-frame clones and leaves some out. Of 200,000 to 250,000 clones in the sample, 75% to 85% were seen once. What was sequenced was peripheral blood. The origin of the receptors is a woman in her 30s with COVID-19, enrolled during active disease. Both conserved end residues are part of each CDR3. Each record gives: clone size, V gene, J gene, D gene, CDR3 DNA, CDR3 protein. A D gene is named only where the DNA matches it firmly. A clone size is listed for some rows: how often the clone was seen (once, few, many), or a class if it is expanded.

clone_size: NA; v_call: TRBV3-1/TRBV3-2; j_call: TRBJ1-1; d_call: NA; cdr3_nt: TGTGCCAGCAGCCAAGATCTATTAAGGGGGACTGAAGCTTTCTTT; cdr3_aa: CASSQDLLRGTEAFF
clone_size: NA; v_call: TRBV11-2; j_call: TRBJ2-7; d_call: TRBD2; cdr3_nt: TGTGCCAGCAGCTTGGGAGGGGTTCTTCGCTACGAGCAGTACTTC; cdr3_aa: CASSLGGVLRYEQYF
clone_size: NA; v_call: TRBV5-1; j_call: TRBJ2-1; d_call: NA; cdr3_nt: TGCGCCAGCAGCTTTACGTCCGGCTACAATGAGCAGTTCTTC; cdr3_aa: CASSFTSGYNEQFF
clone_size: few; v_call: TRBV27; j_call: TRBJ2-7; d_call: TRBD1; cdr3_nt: TGTGCCAGCAGTGTCAACAGGGGTGCGGACGAGCAGTACTTC; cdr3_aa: CASSVNRGADEQYF
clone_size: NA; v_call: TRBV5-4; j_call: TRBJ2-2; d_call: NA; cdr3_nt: TGTGCCAGCAGCTCCCGACTAGGGGATAGGACCGGGGAGCTGTTTTTT; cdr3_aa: CASSSRLGDRTGELFF
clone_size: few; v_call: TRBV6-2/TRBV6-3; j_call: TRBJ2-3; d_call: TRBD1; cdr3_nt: TGTGCCAGCAGTCCCGGGACAGGGAGCACAGATACGCAGTATTTT; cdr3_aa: CASSPGTGSTDTQYF
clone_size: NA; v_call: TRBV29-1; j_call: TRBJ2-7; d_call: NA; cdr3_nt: TGCAGCGTTGAGTCCTCCCTTAACAACGAGCAGTACTTC; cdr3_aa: CSVESSLNNEQYF
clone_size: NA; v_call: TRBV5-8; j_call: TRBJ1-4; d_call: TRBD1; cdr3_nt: TGTGCCAGCAGCGGCGGGACAGGGTGGGATGAAAAACTGTTTTTT; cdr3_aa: CASSGGTGWDEKLFF
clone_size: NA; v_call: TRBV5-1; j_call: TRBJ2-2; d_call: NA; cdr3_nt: TGCGCCAGCAGCTTGGTTCAGGGCTCGAACACCGGGGAGCTGTTTTTT; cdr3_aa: CASSLVQGSNTGELFF
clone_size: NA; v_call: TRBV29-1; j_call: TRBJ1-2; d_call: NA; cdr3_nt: TGCAGCATAATGGCCACCTCCTATGGCTACACCTTC; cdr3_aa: CSIMATSYGYTF
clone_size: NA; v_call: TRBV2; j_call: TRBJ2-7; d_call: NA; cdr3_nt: TGTGCCAGCACAGCAAGGGGAAGATACGAGCAGTACTTC; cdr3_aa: CASTARGRYEQYF
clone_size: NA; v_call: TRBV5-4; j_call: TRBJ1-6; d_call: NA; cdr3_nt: TGTGCCAGCAGCTTGGCCGGAAGGGACACCCACTCCTATAATTCACCCCTCCACTTT; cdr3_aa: CASSLAGRDTHSYNSPLHF
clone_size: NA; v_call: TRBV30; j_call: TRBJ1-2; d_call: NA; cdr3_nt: TGTGCCTGGAGTCACCCGCGGCCTGGCTATGGCTACACCTTC; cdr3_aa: CAWSHPRPGYGYTF
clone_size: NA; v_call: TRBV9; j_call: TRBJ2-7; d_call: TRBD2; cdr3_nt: TGTGCCAGCAGCGTAGCAGGGACTAGCTACGAGCAGTACTTC; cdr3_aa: CASSVAGTSYEQYF
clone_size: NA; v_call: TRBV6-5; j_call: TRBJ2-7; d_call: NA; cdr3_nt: TGTGCCAGCAGTACCAGAACACAATACGAGCAGTACTTC; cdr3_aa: CASSTRTQYEQYF
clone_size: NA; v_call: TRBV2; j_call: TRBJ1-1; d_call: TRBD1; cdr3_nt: TGTGCCACACGAGGGGGCGCTGAAGCTTTCTTT; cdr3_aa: CATRGGAEAFF
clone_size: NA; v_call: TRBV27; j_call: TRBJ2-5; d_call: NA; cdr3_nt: TGTGCCAGCGCCAGGGGTAGGTTCGAAGAGACCCAGTACTTC; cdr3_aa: CASARGRFEETQYF
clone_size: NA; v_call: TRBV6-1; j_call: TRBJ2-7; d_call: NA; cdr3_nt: TGTGCCAGCAGTGAAGCCCAGGGAATGGCGACCTACGAGCAGTACTTC; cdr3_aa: CASSEAQGMATYEQYF
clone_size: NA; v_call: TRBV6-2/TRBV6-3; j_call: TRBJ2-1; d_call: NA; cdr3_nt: TGTGCCAGCAGTGGCAGGGTTCCTGAGCAGTTCTTC; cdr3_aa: CASSGRVPEQFF
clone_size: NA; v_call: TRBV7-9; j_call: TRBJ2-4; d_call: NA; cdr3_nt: TGTGCCAGCAGCGCTATAGCTGCCCTAGCCAAAAACATTCAGTACTTC; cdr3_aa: CASSAIAALAKNIQYF
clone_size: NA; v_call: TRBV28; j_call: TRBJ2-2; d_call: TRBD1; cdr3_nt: TGTGCCAGCGCCTCTTCCGGGACAGGGGGCACCACCGGGGAGCTGTTTTTT; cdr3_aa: CASASSGTGGTTGELFF
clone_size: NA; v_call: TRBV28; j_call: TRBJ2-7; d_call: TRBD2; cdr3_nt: TGTGCCAGCAGCCAAATGGGAGGGAACGAGCAGTACTTC; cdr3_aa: CASSQMGGNEQYF
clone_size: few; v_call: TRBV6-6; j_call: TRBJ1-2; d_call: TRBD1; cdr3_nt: TGTGCCAGCAGTCCAAGTGGACAGGGGTCCTATGGCTACACCTTC; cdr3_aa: CASSPSGQGSYGYTF